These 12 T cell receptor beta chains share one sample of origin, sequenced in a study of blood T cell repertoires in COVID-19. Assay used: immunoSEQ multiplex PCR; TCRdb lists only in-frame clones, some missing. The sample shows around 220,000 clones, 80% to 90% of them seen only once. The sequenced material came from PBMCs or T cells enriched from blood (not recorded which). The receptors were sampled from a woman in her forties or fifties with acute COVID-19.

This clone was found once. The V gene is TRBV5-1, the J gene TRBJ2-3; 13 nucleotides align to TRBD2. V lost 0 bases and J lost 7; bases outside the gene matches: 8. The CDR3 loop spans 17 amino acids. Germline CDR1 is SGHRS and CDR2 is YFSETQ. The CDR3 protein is CASSLGTSGRGFNTQYF. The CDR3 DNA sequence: TGCGCCAGCAGCTTGGGGACTAGCGGGAGAGGGTTCAATACGCAGTATTTT.

The CDR3 spells CASSAGQGSSYNSPLHF. CDR3 in DNA: TGTGCCAGCAGCGCCGGACAGGGGAGCTCCTATAATTCACCCCTCCACTTT. The rearrangement joins TRBV5-4 to TRBJ1-6; TRBD1 aligns across 9 bases. V was pared by 4 bases and J by 0 bases, with 5 bases of the junction left unmatched. In germline, CDR1 is SGHNT, CDR2 YYREEE (reference sequence). The CDR3 sequence is 17 residues long.

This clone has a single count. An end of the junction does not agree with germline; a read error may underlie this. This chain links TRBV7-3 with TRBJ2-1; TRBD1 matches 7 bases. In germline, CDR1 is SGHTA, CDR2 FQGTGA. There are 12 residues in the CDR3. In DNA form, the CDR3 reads TGTGCCAGCAGTTCCCCCGGGACAGTGCCGCTCTTC. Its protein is CASSSPGTVPLF. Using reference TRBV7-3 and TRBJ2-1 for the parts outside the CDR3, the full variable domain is GAGVSQTPSNKVTEKGKYVELRCDPISGHTALYWYRQSLGQGPEFLIYFQGTGAADDSGLPNDRFFAVRPEGSVSTLKIQRTERGDSAVYLCASSSPGTVPLFGPGTRLTVL.

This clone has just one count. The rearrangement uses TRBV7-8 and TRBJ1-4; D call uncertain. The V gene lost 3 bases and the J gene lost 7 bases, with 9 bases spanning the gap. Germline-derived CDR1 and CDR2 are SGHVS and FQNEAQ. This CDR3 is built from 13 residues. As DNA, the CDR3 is TGTGCCAGCAGCTTCGTATTGGCTGAAAAACTGTTTTTT. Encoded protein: CASSFVLAEKLFF.

The CDR3 DNA follows: TGTGCCAGCAGCAGGTTAGCGGAGCGTTCACCCCTCCACTTT. Protein sequence: CASSRLAERSPLHF. The V call is TRBV28, the J call TRBJ1-6; the D is unclear. CDR3 size: 14 residues. The V end lost 6 bases, the J end lost 9 bases, and 15 bases lay between the germline ends. Germline CDR1 and CDR2: MDHEN and SYDVKM.

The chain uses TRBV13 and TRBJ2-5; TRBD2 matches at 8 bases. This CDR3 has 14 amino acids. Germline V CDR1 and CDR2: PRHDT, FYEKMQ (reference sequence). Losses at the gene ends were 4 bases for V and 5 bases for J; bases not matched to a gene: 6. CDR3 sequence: CASSSGLGGETQYF. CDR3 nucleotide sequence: TGTGCCAGCAGCTCGGGACTAGGGGGGGAGACCCAGTACTTC.

The CDR3: CSAGTGLGNTEAFF. In DNA form, the CDR3 reads TGCAGCGCCGGGACAGGGCTTGGGAACACTGAAGCTTTCTTT. This chain joins TRBV29-1 and TRBJ1-1, with 9 bases that match TRBD1. Germline CDR1 reads SQVTM; CDR2 reads ANQGSEA. CDR3 length: 14 residues. With 7 bases clipped from V and 1 base from J, the junction kept 7 bases outside the gene matches.

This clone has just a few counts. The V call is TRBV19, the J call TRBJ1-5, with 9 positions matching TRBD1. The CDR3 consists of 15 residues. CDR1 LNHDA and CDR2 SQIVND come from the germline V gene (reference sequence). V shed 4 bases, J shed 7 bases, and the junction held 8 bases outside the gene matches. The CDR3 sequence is CASSTGQGRGQPQHF. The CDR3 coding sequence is TGTGCCAGTAGTACGGGACAGGGAAGGGGACAGCCCCAGCATTTT.

CDR3 bases: TGTGCCAGCAGTTTACGGGGAGGACAGTTCTTC. Protein sequence: CASSLRGGQFF. V is TRBV12-3 or TRBV12-4 and J is TRBJ2-1; possibly TRBD2 for D (6 bases). This CDR3 has 11 amino acids. V lost 2 bases and J 13 bases, leaving 9 bases between the germline ends.

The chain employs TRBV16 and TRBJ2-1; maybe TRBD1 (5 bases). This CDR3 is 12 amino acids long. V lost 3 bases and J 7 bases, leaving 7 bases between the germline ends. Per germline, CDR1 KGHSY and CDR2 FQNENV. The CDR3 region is CASSQGRNEQFF. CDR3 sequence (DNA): TGTGCCAGCAGCCAGGGGCGTAATGAGCAGTTCTTC.

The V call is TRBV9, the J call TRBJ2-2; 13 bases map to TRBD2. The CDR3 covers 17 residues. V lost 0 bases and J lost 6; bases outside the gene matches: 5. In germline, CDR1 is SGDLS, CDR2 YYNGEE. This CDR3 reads CASSVASLAGGAGELFF. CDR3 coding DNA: TGTGCCAGCAGCGTAGCTTCACTAGCGGGAGGGGCCGGGGAGCTGTTTTTT.

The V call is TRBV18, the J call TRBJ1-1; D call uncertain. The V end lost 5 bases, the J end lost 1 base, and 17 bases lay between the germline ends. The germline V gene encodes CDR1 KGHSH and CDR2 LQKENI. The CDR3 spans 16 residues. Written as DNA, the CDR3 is TGTGCCAGCTCATCGGTAATTAAAACGGGGAACACTGAAGCTTTCTTT. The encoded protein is CASSSVIKTGNTEAFF.